This record covers a single TCR beta chain. Its target is not known. This sample stems from a study of T cell responses to AZD1222 COVID-19 vaccine. General study points: In the spike-specific TCR repertoire, nearly half reportedly target unmutated variant regions. An increase in Spike-specific TCR breadth and depth was observed after two AZD1222 doses.

TCRdb's copy holds only in-frame clones and misses some; the assay was immunoSEQ multiplex PCR. The sample includes approximately 180,000 clones, 80% to 95% of them seen just once. Germline V lookup: CDR1 LGHDT, CDR2 YNNKEL (reference sequence). V shed 4 bases and J 8 bases; nucleotides not matched to a gene: 16. This CDR3 contains 16 residues. The TCR sequence derives from an adult in good health. The V and J genes are TRBV3-1 (or the pseudogene TRBV3-2) and TRBJ2-5, with 7 bases aligning to TRBD2. The specimen comprised peripheral blood, sampled on day 0 of AZD1222 vaccination. The CDR3 bases are TGTGCCAGCAGCCCATCAATAACGGGGGGTAAGAGAACCCAGTACTTC. This codes for CASSPSITGGKRTQYF.